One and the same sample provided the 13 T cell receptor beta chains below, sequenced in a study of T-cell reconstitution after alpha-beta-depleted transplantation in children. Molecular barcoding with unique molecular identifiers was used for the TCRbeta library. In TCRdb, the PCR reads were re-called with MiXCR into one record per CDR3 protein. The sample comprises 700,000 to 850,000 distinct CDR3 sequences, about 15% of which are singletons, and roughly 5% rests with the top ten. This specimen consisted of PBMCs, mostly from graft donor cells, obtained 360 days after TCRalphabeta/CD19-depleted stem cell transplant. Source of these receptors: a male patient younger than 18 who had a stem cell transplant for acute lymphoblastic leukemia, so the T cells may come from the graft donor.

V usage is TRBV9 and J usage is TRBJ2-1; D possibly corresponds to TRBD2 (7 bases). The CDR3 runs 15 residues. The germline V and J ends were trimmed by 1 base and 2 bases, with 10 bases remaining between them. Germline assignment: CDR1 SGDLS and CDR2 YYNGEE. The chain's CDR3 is CASSVWGGAYNEQFF. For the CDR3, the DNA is TGTGCCAGCAGCGTATGGGGGGGCGCCTACAATGAGCAGTTCTTC.

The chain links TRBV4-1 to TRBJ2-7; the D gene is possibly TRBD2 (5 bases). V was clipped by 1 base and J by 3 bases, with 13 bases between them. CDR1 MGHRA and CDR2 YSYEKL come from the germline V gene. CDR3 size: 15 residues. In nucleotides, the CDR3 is TGCGCCAGCAGCCAAGGATCTGTAGGAGGCTACGAGCAGTACTTC. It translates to CASSQGSVGGYEQYF.

The CDR3 DNA reads as TGTGCCAGCAGCTTAGGTGATAGCGGGAGTTGGTACGAGCAGTACTTC. This codes for CASSLGDSGSWYEQYF. J is TRBJ2-7 and V is TRBV7-9; 9 positions match TRBD2. The CDR3 sequence is 16 residues long. Germline assignment: CDR1 SEHNR and CDR2 FQNEAQ (reference sequence). Trimming took 1 base from V and 4 from J; bases not matched to a gene: 8.

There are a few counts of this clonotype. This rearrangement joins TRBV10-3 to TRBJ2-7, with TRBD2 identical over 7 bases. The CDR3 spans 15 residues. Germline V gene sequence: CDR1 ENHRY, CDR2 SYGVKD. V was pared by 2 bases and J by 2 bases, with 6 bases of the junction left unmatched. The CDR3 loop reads CAISEREGGPYEQYF. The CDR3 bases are TGTGCCATCAGTGAGAGGGAGGGAGGGCCCTACGAGCAGTACTTC.

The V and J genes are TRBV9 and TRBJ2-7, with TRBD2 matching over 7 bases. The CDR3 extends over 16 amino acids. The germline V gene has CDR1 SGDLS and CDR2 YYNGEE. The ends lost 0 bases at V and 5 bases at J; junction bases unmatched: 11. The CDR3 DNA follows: TGTGCCAGCAGCGTAGGATGGCTAGCGGCAGTAGACGAGCAGTACTTC. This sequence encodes CASSVGWLAAVDEQYF.

Here the CDR3 reads CASSYLPGTGDGGETQYF. DNA of the CDR3: TGTGCCAGCAGCTACCTACCCGGGACAGGGGACGGAGGAGAGACCCAGTACTTC. The rearrangement joins TRBV11-1 to TRBJ2-5; TRBD1 aligns across 10 bases. CDR1 is SGHAT and CDR2 is FQDESV in the germline V gene (reference sequence). The junction had 15 bases not matched to a gene; V was cut back by 4 bases and J by 4 bases. This CDR3 spans 18 amino acids.

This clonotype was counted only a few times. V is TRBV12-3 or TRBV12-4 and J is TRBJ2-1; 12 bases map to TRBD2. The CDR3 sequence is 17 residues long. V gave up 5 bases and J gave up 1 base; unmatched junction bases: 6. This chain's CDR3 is CASSTSGRPFSYNEQFF. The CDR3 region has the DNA TGTGCCAGCAGTACTAGCGGGAGGCCCTTTTCCTACAATGAGCAGTTCTTC.

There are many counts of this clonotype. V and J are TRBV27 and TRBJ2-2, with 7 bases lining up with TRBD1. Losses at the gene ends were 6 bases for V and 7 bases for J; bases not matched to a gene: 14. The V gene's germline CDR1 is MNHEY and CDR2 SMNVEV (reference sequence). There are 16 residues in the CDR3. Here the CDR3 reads CASSLDSTGLGGELFF. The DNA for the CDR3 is TGTGCCAGCAGCCTCGATTCGACAGGGTTGGGCGGGGAGCTGTTTTTT.

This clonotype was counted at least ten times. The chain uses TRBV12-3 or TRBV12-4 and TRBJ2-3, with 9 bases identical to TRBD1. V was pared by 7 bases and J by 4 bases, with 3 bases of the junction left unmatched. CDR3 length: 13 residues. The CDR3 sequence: CASKGQGADTQYF. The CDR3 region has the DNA TGTGCCAGCAAGGGACAGGGCGCAGATACGCAGTATTTT.

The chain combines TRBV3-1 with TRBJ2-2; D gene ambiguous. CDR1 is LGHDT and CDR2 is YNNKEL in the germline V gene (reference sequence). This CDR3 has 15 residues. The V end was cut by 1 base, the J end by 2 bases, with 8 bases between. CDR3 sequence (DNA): TGTGCCAGCAGCCAAGCGGAGCGTAACACCGGGGAGCTGTTTTTT. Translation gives CASSQAERNTGELFF.

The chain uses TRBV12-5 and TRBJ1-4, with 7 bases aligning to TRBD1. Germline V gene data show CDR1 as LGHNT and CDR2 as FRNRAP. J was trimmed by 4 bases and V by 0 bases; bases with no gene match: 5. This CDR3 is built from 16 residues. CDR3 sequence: CASGLVLDRVNEKLFF. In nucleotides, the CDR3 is TGTGCTAGTGGTTTGGTACTCGACAGGGTTAATGAAAAACTGTTTTTT.

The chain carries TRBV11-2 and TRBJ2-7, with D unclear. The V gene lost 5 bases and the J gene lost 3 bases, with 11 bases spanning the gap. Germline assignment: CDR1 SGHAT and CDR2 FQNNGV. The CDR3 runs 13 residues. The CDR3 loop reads CASSLQRLYEQYF. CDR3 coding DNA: TGTGCCAGCAGCCTACAGCGCCTCTACGAGCAGTACTTC.

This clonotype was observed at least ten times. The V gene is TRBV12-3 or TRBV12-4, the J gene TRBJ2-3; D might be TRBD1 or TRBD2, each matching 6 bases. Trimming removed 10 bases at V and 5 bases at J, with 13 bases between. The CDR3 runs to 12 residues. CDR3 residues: CAIDRGEDTQYF. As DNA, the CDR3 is TGTGCCATCGATAGGGGGGAAGATACGCAGTATTTT.